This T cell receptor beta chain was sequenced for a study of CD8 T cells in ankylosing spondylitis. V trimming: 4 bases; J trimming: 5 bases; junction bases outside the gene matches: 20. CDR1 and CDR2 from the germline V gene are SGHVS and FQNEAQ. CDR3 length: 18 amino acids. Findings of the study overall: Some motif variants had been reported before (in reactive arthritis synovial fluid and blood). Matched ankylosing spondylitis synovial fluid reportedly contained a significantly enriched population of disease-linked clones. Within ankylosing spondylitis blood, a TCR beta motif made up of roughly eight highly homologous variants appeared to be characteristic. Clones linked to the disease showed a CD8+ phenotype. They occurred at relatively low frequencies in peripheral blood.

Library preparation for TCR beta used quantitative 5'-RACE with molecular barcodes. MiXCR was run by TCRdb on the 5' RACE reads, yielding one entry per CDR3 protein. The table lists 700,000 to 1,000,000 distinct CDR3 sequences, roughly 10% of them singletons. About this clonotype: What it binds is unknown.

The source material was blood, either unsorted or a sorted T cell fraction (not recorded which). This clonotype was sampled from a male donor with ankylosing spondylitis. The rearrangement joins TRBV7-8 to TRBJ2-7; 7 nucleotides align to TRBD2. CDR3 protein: CASSSRGLGGSSLDEQYF. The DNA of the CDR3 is TGTGCCAGCAGCTCTAGAGGATTAGGCGGGAGTTCCCTCGACGAGCAGTACTTC.